This T cell receptor beta chain was found in a study of shared clonotypes between healthy human individuals (dated by TCRdb to the early 2020s). Regarding the research as a whole: A couple of women and a few men aged 18 to 49 years were included in the cohort. Libraries were prepared and TCR repertoires were sequenced by different laboratories using diverse techniques, in order to increase sequencing depth and limit assay-specific biases. Per donor, leukapheresis produced somewhere between about 0.9 and 9 billion PBMCs. The study deeply sequenced blood TCR repertoires of five healthy adults to estimate repertoire size and the extent of clonotype sharing between individuals. For each donor, CD4 naive and CD4 memory were each run on three plates, CD8 naive on two plates, and CD8 memory on one plate.

As regards this clone: Its antigen is not yet known. Base qualities are not recorded, but no much larger clone differs from it by a single base.

Using the deep immunoSEQ assay, multiplex PCR amplified TCR CDR3 regions from genomic DNA. Extracted genomic DNA from each cell subset was spread evenly across all wells of several immunoSEQ 96-well plates, with each plate serving as a replicate. For sorted subsets, around 200 ng genomic DNA, equal to about 30,000 T cell genomes, was loaded into each replicate PCR. Purified libraries were measured with a Qubit 3.0 fluorometer, size-checked on a Bioanalyzer 2100, and measured again with the KAPA Library Quantification kit. Each immunoSEQ 96-well plate was sequenced on its own single-read 150-cycle Illumina NextSeq 550 flow cell. As for the authors' bioinformatics: Because the immunoSEQ output included only junctional sequences and no quality scores, the filtering could not be the same as the filtering used for full-length reads. Sequences were annotated with PyIR, a Python wrapper for IgBLAST v1.9, and V/J genes and CDR3 were assigned using IMGT germline references. Reads were filtered out if the reads had weak V/J assignments (E-value above 1e-6), no CDR3, stop codons, out-of-frame junctions, or ambiguous translated residues. V3J clonotypes were defined by identical inferred V gene, J gene, and CDR3 amino acid sequence. To compute the percentage overlap between repertoires, the number of shared unique clonotypes was divided by the size of the smaller repertoire. Repertoire richness was assessed with RTK rarefaction, the Chao1 estimator, and Recon v2.1 estimates of unobserved clonotypes. Generation probabilities were computed with OLGA for all TCRbeta clonotypes obtained by the gDNA method from four donors. In its TCRdb copy, this immuneACCESS table keeps in-frame sequences only and misses some clones. Where compared with another copy, unresolved V genes explain less than half of these, and the others have no known cause. V, J and clone size are those of that table, while D and trimming were read from the DNA. The sample data list about 2 million clones, and roughly 96% of these were observed just once. The top ten hold 0.1% to 0.15% of the sample.

Healthy HIV-negative adults with no recently reported acute infections or vaccinations were included as donors. Every donor was a Caucasian adult residing in Nashville, Tennessee, USA. CD4+ T cells were enriched through magnetic negative selection, after which naive cells were positively selected on CD45RA and the remaining negative fraction served as the memory subset. Blood was collected by leukapheresis, and PBMCs were isolated by Ficoll-Histopaque density gradient centrifugation and then cryopreserved in liquid nitrogen vapor phase. Analytical flow cytometry was used to check the purity and quantity of every magnetically sorted T cell population. From each sorted fraction, genomic DNA was isolated and quantified by UV absorbance on a Nanodrop 2000c. What the work shows at the level of the full study, not this receptor alone: Incomplete sequencing was indicated by rarefaction of sorted-subset datasets, despite the large sequencing depth. Sampling was limited to blood, and TCR repertoires in tissue likely differ from TCR repertoires in blood. Sharing across several donors was observed for 4.5% to 6.5% of naive CD4, 3% to 3.5% of naive CD8, about 2.3% of memory CD4, and about 0.38% of memory CD8 clonotypes. Because the study included a small number of donors, the genetic and exposure-history diversity represented was limited. Clonotypes shared by all four sorted-subset donors showed higher generation probabilities than non-shared clonotypes. Estimated clonotype richness was generally larger for naive than for memory subsets. Pairwise subsampling indicated that sequencing depth was expected to affect the degree of clonotype sharing among donors.

The specimen was naive CD4+ T cells sorted from blood. The cell subset or site label here, explained by the study, means: CD45RA+ positively selected. This TCR came from a man between 18 and 29 years old in good health.

CDR3 loop: CARVETQHF. The DNA reads as follows: TGTGCCAGGGTAGAGACCCAGCATTTT. The V and J segments used are TRBV5-6 and TRBJ1-5; the D gene lacks a confident call. Sequences SGHDT (CDR1) and YYEEEE (CDR2) are obtained from the germline V gene. From the cysteine through the phenylalanine, the CDR3 covers 9 amino acids. The sequence is cut down to CDR3 DNA, 27 bases in frame from base 1. Trimming costs V 8 bases and J 11 bases, and their ends lie 8 bases apart.